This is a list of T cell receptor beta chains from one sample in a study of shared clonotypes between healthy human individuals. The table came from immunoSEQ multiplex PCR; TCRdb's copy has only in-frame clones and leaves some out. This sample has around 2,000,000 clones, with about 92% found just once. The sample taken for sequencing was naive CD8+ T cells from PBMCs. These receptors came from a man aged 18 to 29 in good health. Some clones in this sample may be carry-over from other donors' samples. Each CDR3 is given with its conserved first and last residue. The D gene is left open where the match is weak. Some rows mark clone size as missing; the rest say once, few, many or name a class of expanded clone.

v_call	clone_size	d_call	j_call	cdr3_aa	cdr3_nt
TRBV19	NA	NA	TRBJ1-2	CASFGDDVLYGYTF	TGTGCCAGTTTCGGGGACGACGTCCTCTATGGCTACACCTTC
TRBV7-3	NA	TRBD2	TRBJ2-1	CASSRTSGRGSYNEQFF	TGTGCCAGCAGCCGGACTAGCGGGAGGGGCTCCTACAATGAGCAGTTCTTC
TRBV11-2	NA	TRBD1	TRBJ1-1	CASSEGGVTEAFF	TGTGCCAGCAGCGAAGGGGGCGTCACTGAAGCTTTCTTT
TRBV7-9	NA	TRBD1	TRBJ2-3	CASRPAGQGQYF	TGTGCCAGCAGGCCCGCGGGACAGGGGCAGTATTTT
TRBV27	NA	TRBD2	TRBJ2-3	CASIRSGRRHSTDTQYF	TGTGCCAGCATCCGTAGCGGGCGACGCCATAGCACAGATACGCAGTATTTT
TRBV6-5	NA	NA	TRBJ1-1	CASSPLGGSAFF	TGTGCCAGCAGTCCCTTGGGGGGGTCCGCTTTCTTT
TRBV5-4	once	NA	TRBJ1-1	CASSSLSKGPESPFGTEAFF	TGTGCCAGCAGCTCACTGTCTAAGGGGCCAGAGAGCCCTTTTGGCACTGAAGCTTTCTTT
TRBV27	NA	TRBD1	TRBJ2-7	CASSALSGTGAHEQYF	TGTGCCAGCAGTGCCCTTTCCGGGACAGGGGCCCACGAGCAGTACTTC
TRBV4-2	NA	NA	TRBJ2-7	CASSQGPGVSSYEQYF	TGTGCCAGCAGCCAAGGTCCAGGGGTGAGCTCCTACGAGCAGTACTTC
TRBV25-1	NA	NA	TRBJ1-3	CASSESWGGLSGNTIYF	TGTGCCAGCAGTGAAAGTTGGGGCGGACTCTCTGGAAACACCATATATTTT
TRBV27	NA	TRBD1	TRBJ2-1	CASSLSGGTGNEQFF	TGTGCCAGCAGTTTATCGGGGGGGACAGGGAATGAGCAGTTCTTC
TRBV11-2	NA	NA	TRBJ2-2	CASSPNINTGELFF	TGTGCCAGCAGCCCAAACATAAACACCGGGGAGCTGTTTTTT
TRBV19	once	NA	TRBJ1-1	CASTYRGPNTEAFF	TGTGCCAGTACCTACAGAGGACCGAACACTGAAGCTTTCTTT
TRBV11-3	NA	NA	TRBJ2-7	CASSPRGSGRYEQYF	TGTGCCAGCAGCCCTCGTGGCAGTGGGCGGTACGAGCAGTACTTC
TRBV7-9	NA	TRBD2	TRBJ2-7	CASSPGRGSYEQYF	TGTGCCAGCAGTCCGGGGAGGGGATCCTACGAGCAGTACTTC
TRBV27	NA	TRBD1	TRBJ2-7	CASSSGQGGNEQYF	TGTGCCAGCAGTTCAGGACAGGGTGGCAACGAGCAGTACTTC
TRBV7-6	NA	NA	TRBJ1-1	CASSPLDTEAFF	TGTGCCAGCAGCCCCCTGGACACTGAAGCTTTCTTT
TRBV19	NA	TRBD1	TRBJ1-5	CASSSGQGARSLDQPQHF	TGTGCCAGTAGTTCCGGACAGGGGGCGCGTAGCTTGGATCAGCCCCAGCATTTT
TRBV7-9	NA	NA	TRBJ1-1	CASSFYARGITEAFF	TGTGCCAGCAGCTTTTACGCACGGGGTATCACTGAAGCTTTCTTT
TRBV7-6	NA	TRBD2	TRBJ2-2	CASSPRGERGTGELFF	TGTGCCAGCAGCCCTCGGGGGGAGAGGGGCACCGGGGAGCTGTTTTTT
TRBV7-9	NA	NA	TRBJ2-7	CASSFERDYEQYF	TGTGCCAGCAGCTTTGAAAGGGATTACGAGCAGTACTTC
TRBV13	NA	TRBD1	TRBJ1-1	CASSSYRGQNTEAFF	TGTGCCAGCAGCTCCTACAGGGGCCAGAACACTGAAGCTTTCTTT
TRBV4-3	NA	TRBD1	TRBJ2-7	CASSQVRTGGYEQYF	TGCGCCAGCAGCCAGGTCAGGACAGGGGGCTACGAGCAGTACTTC
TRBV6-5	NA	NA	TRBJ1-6	CASSYKARTILHF	TGTGCCAGCAGTTACAAGGCTAGGACAATTCTCCACTTT
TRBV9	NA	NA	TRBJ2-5	CASSAGREWGETQYF	TGTGCCAGCAGCGCAGGACGGGAGTGGGGAGAGACCCAGTACTTC
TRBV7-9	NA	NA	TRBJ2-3	CASSTLLTDTQYF	TGTGCCAGCAGCACCCTACTAACAGATACGCAGTATTTT
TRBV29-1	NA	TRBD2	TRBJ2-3	CSVEETSGRTDTQYF	TGCAGCGTTGAAGAAACTAGCGGGAGAACAGATACGCAGTATTTT
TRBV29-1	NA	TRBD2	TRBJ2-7	CSVVGGLSYEQYF	TGCAGCGTGGTGGGGGGACTATCCTACGAGCAGTACTTC
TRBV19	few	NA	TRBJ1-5	CASSAWPARQPQHF	TGTGCCAGTAGTGCCTGGCCGGCCAGACAGCCCCAGCATTTT
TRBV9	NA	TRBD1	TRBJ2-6	CASRAGTGVGANVLTF	TGTGCCAGCAGAGCCGGGACAGGGGTAGGGGCCAACGTCCTGACTTTC
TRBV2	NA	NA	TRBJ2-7	CASHTPYEVPYEQYF	TGTGCCAGCCATACCCCCTATGAGGTTCCCTACGAGCAGTACTTC
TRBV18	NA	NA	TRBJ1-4	CASSPPFLRGTNEKLFF	TGTGCCAGCTCACCACCTTTCCTCCGGGGAACTAATGAAAAACTGTTTTTT
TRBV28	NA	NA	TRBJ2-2	CASIRVPGELFF	TGTGCCAGTATCAGGGTACCCGGGGAGCTGTTTTTT
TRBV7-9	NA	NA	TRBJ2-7	CASSPWTYPLEQYF	TGTGCCAGCAGCCCATGGACCTACCCCCTCGAGCAGTACTTC
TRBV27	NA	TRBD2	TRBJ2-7	CATHRGDEQYF	TGTGCCACCCACCGGGGGGACGAGCAGTACTTC
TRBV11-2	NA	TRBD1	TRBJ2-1	CASSFDPTTGGSFNEQFF	TGTGCCAGCAGCTTCGACCCAACGACAGGGGGCAGTTTCAATGAGCAGTTCTTC
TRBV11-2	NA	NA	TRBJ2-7	CASSYLTSGDEQYF	TGTGCCAGCAGCTATCTCACTAGTGGCGACGAGCAGTACTTC
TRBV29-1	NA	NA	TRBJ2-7	CSVAGTVTYEQYF	TGCAGCGTTGCAGGGACTGTGACCTACGAGCAGTACTTC
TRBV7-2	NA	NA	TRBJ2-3	CASTASTDTQYF	TGTGCCAGCACCGCTAGCACAGATACGCAGTATTTT
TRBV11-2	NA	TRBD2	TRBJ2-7	CASSISGRAREQYF	TGTGCCAGCAGCATTAGCGGGAGGGCCCGAGAGCAGTACTTC
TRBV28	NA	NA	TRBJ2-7	CASGSPYEQYF	TGTGCCAGCGGGAGCCCCTACGAGCAGTACTTC
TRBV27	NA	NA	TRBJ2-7	CASTSPGLGRDEQYF	TGTGCCAGCACCTCCCCGGGGTTGGGGCGGGACGAGCAGTACTTC
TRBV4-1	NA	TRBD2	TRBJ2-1	CASSPRTSELNEQFF	TGCGCCAGCAGCCCCCGGACTAGCGAATTAAATGAGCAGTTCTTC
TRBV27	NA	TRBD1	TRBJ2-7	CASSFRGPEDEQYF	TGTGCCAGCTCCTTCAGGGGGCCGGAGGACGAGCAGTACTTC
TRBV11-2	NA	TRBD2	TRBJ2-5	CASSPLAGDEETQYF	TGTGCCAGCAGCCCACTAGCGGGAGACGAAGAGACCCAGTACTTC
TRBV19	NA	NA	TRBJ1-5	CASSTGQSNQPQHF	TGTGCCAGTAGTACCGGACAGTCGAATCAGCCCCAGCATTTT
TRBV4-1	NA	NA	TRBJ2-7	CASSQNTGSSYEQYF	TGCGCCAGCAGCCAAAATACAGGGAGCTCCTACGAGCAGTACTTC
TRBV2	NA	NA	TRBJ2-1	CASRGPVGIYNEQFF	TGTGCCAGCAGGGGGCCTGTCGGGATCTACAATGAGCAGTTCTTC
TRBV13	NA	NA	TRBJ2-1	CASSTRQANNEQFF	TGTGCCAGCAGCACGAGACAGGCTAACAATGAGCAGTTCTTC
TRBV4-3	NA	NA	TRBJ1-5	CASSQGWGPPNQPQHF	TGCGCCAGCAGCCAAGGGTGGGGGCCACCCAATCAGCCCCAGCATTTT
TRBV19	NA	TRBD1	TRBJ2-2	CASSYRGQELFF	TGTGCCAGTAGCTACAGGGGCCAAGAGCTGTTTTTT
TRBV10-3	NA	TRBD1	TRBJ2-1	CAISENTVTTGPAGSFF	TGTGCCATCAGTGAGAATACGGTGACGACAGGGCCCGCAGGGTCGTTCTTC
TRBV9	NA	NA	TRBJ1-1	CASSVTGLFVGTEAFF	TGTGCCAGCAGCGTAACGGGGCTGTTTGTTGGCACTGAAGCTTTCTTT
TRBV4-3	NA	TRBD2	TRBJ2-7	CASSLGRLAGVIGYEQYF	TGCGCCAGCAGCCTAGGCCGGCTAGCGGGAGTGATAGGCTACGAGCAGTACTTC